This T cell receptor beta chain was identified during a study of blood T cell repertoires in COVID-19. On the study more broadly: The cDNA or gDNA used as material had been derived from T cells, B-cell-depleted T cells, or PBMCs.

Measured with immunoSEQ multiplex PCR; TCRdb has only the in-frame clones, and not every one. The sample holds fewer than 200,000 clones; 89% are singletons and the top ten take 1.9%. This TCR came from a man between 18 and 29 years old who had recovered from COVID-19. Input material: peripheral blood.

CDR3 loop: CATLGLADYNEQFF. In nucleotides, the CDR3 is TGCGCCACCCTGGGACTAGCAGACTACAATGAGCAGTTCTTC. The chain recombines TRBV10-2 with TRBJ2-1; 9 positions agree with TRBD2. Germline CDR1 WSHSY, CDR2 SAAADI. This CDR3 is built from 14 residues. The V segment lost 10 bases and the J segment 3 bases; nucleotides outside the gene matches: 7.